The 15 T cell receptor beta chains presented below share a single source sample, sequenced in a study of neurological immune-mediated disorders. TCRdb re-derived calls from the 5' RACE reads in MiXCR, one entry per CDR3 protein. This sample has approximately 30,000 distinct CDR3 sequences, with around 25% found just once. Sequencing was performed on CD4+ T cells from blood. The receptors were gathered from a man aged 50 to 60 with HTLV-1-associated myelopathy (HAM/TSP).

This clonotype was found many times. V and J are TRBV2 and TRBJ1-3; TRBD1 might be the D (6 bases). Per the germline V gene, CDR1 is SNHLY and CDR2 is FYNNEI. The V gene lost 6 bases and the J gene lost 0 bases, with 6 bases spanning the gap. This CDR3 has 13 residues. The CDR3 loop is CASRQGSGNTIYF. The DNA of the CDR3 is TGTGCCAGCAGACAGGGCTCTGGAAACACCATATATTTT.

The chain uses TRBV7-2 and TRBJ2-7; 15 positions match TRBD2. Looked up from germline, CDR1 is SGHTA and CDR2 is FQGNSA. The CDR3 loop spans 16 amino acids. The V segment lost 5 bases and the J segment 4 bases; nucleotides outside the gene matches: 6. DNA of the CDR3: TGTGCCAGCAGCACAGGACTAGCGGGAGGGACTTACGAGCAGTACTTC. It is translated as CASSTGLAGGTYEQYF. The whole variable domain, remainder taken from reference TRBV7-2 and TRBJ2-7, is GAGVSQSPSNKVTEKGKDVELRCDPISGHTALYWYRQSLGQGLEFLIYFQGNSAPDKSGLPSDRFSAERTGGSVSTLTIQRTQQEDSAVYLCASSTGLAGGTYEQYFGPGTRLTVT.

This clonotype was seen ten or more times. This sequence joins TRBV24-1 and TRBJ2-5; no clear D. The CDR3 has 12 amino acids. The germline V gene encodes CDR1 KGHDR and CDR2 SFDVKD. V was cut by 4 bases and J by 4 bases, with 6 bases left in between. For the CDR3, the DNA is TGTGCCACCAGTGAGGGCCGAGAGACCCAGTACTTC. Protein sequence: CATSEGRETQYF.

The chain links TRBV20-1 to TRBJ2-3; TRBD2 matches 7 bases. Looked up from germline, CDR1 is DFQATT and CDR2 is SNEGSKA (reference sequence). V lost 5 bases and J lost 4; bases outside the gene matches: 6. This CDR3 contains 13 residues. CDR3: CSAGGLGPDTQYF. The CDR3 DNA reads TGCAGTGCTGGCGGACTAGGTCCAGATACGCAGTATTTT.

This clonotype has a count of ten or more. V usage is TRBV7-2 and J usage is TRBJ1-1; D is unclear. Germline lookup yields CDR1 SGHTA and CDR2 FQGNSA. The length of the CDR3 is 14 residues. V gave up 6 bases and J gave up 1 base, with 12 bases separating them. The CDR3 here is CASRPFVGNTEAFF. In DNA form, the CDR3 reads TGTGCCAGCAGGCCCTTCGTGGGGAACACTGAAGCTTTCTTT. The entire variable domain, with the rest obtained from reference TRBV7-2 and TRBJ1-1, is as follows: GAGVSQSPSNKVTEKGKDVELRCDPISGHTALYWYRQSLGQGLEFLIYFQGNSAPDKSGLPSDRFSAERTGGSVSTLTIQRTQQEDSAVYLCASRPFVGNTEAFFGQGTRLTVV.

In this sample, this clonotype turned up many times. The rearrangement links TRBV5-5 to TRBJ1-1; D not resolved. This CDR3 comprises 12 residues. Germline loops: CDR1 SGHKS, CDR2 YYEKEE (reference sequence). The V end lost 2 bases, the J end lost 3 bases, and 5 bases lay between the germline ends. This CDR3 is CASSFMDTEAFF. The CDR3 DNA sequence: TGTGCCAGCAGCTTCATGGACACTGAAGCTTTCTTT. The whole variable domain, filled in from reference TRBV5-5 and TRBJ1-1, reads DAGVTQSPTHLIKTRGQQVTLRCSPISGHKSVSWYQQVLGQGPQFIFQYYEKEERGRGNFPDRFSARQFPNYSSELNVNALLLGDSALYLCASSFMDTEAFFGQGTRLTVV.

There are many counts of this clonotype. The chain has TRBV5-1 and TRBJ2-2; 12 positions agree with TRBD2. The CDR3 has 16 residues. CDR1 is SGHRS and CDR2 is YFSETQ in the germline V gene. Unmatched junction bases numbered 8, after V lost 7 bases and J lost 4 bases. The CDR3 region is CASGATSGSITGELFF. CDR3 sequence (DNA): TGCGCCAGCGGCGCGACTAGCGGGAGTATCACCGGGGAGCTGTTTTTT. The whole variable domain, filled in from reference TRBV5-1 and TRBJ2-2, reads KAGVTQTPRYLIKTRGQQVTLSCSPISGHRSVSWYQQTPGQGLQFLFEYFSETQRNKGNFPGRFSGRQFSNSRSEMNVSTLELGDSALYLCASGATSGSITGELFFGEGSRLTVL.

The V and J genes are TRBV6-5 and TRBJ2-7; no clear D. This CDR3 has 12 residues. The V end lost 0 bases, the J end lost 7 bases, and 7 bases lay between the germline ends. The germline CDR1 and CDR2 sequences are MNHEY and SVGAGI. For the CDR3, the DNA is TGTGCCAGCAGTTACTCGCGTGGTGAGCAGTACTTC. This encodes CASSYSRGEQYF.

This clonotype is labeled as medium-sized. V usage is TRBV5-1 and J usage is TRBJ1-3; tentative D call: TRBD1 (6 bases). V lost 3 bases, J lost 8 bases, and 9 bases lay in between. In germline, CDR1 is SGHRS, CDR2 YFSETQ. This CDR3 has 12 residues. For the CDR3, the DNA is TGCGCCAGCAGCTGGAACAGGGACACCATATATTTT. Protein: CASSWNRDTIYF.

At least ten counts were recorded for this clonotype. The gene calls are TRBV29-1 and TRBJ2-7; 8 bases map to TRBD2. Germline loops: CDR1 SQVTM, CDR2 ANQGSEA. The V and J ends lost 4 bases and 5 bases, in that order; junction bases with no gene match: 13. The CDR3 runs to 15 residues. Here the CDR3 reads CSVATTGGRYHEQYF. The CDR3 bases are TGCAGCGTTGCCACTACGGGCGGGAGGTACCACGAGCAGTACTTC.

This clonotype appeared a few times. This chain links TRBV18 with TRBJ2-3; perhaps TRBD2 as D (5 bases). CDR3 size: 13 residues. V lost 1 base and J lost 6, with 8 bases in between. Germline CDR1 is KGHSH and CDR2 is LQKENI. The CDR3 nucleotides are TGTGCCAGCTCACCACGTCCGGGGGATACGCAGTATTTT. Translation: CASSPRPGDTQYF.

The CDR3 DNA reads TGTGCCATCATGGGGGGACCGAACACTGAAGCTTTCTTT. Its translation is CAIMGGPNTEAFF. The chain employs TRBV10-3 and TRBJ1-1; tentative D call: TRBD1 (5 bases). Trimming pared 7 bases from V and 1 base from J, leaving 10 bases between. In germline, CDR1 is ENHRY, CDR2 SYGVKD. The CDR3 runs 13 residues.

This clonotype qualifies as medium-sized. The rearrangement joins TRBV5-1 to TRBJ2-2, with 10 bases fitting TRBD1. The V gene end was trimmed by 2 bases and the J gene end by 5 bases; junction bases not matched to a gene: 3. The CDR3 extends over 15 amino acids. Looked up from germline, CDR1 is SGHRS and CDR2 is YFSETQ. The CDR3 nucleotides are TGCGCCAGCAGCTTCGGGACAGGGGTAACCGGGGAGCTGTTTTTT. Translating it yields CASSFGTGVTGELFF. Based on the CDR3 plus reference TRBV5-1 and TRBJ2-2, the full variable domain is KAGVTQTPRYLIKTRGQQVTLSCSPISGHRSVSWYQQTPGQGLQFLFEYFSETQRNKGNFPGRFSGRQFSNSRSEMNVSTLELGDSALYLCASSFGTGVTGELFFGEGSRLTVL.

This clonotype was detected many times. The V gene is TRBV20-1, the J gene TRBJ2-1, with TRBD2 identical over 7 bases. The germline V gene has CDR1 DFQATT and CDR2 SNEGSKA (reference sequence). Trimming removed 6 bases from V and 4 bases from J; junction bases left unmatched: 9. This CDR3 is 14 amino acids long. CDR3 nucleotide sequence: TGCAGTGCCCCTCGAGCGGGGACTTACAATGAGCAGTTCTTC. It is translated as CSAPRAGTYNEQFF.

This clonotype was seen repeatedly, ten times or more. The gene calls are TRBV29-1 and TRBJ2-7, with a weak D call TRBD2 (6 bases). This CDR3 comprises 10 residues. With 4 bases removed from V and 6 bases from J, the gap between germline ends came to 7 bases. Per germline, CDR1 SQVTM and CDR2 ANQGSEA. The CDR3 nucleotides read TGCAGCGTTGGGGGGGTCGAGCAGTACTTC. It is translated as CSVGGVEQYF.